This note documents a single TCR beta chain sequence. The specificity of this receptor is unknown. The record has no base qualities; no much larger clone is one base away. This sample is part of a study of T cell responses to AZD1222 COVID-19 vaccine (dated by TCRdb to the early 2020s). For the wider study: AZD1222 recipients whose second dose came at about 4 weeks and those whose second dose came at about 12 weeks were combined into one group, since spike-specific TCR depth and breadth did not differ between the two schedules. Enrollment into the trials was organized by age into subgroups of 18-55, 56-69 and 70-plus years, and those subgroups contained about 160, 30 and 59 TCR-sequenced participants, respectively. TCR sequencing was performed for 230 to 250 trial participants, of whom around 210 were given two doses of AZD1222 and 26 were given two doses of MenACWY control vaccine.

Sample time point, as interpreted from the label and publication: baseline before first vaccination. Vaccinee samples were obtained from the UK trials COV001 and COV002, which included a single-blind randomized controlled phase 2/3 trial of AZD1222 (ChAdOx1 nCoV-19) in healthy adults. Trial participant PBMC samples were collected at day 0 and day 28 after the second dose for TCRbeta chain sequencing. Trimming at the junction amounts to 6 bases on V and 7 bases on J, and the germline ends lie 18 bases apart. The germline V gene encodes CDR1 SGHTA and CDR2 FQGNSA. The cysteine opens and the phenylalanine closes a CDR3 of 14 amino acids. The read is trimmed to its CDR3 DNA, 42 bases read in frame from base 1. The CDR3 regions of human TCRbeta chains were analyzed by immunosequencing. Processing in the source paper ran as follows. TCRs in the repertoires were matched against a reference library of SARS-CoV-2-specific TCRs that had been generated with the MIRA antigen-specificity platform. Breadth meant the fraction of unique TCRs that were SARS-CoV-2-associated, whereas depth meant the fraction of total T cells that were SARS-CoV-2-associated. Each spike-specific TCR was assigned to its reactive spike region and to a CD4 or CD8 class using the MIRA data. Log10-transformed breadth and depth values were compared by one-way ANOVA with Sidak's multiple comparisons tests. Entries here come from immuneACCESS through TCRdb and include only in-frame sequences with V and J called. Some clones fail to appear in such tables; in the studies checked, an unresolved V gene covers under half of the shortfall, and the cause of the remainder is unknown. V and J calls plus clone size are reproduced from that table; the DNA served to infer D and trimming. This sample comprises approximately 260,000 clones, 85% to 95% of them detected only once. The leading ten clones occupy roughly 0.6% of the sample.

What the research found in general, with its limitations: Participants were mostly white British, with more females than males. The authors suggested clonal diversity may have been underestimated. Conclusions about previously exposed vaccinees are limited because only six or seven AZD1222 recipients were SARS-CoV-2 seropositive at baseline. No day 14 peak-response samples were available, so repertoires were characterized only after the peak T cell response. Reportedly, close to half of the unique spike-specific TCRs recognized epitopes lying outside the regions that are mutated in the B.1.351 and B.1.1.7 variants. The 56-69-year group was small, and its depth increase did not reach significance, likely because of low power. Vaccine-associated CD4 TCRs spanned the whole spike protein, with dominant responses in regions 160-218 and 743-854. Spike-specific TCR breadth and depth rose significantly after two AZD1222 doses compared with day 0 and with MenACWY recipients.

The TCR originated in an adult in good health. The sequenced sample was peripheral blood, obtained on day 0 of AZD1222 vaccination. The chain is encoded by TRBV7-2 joined to TRBJ1-1; matching of 5 bases hints at TRBD1 as the D gene. In nucleotides, the sequence is TGTGCCAGCAGGGGATACAGGACGGGACTTGAAGCTTTCTTT. It is translated as CASRGYRTGLEAFF.